This TCR beta chain was profiled in a study of blood T cell repertoires in COVID-19 (dated by TCRdb to 2018 to 2021). Concerning the study at large: Collaborator samples came from the United States, Italy and Spain and covered acute and convalescent phases of COVID-19. Nearly every sample came with metadata listing a de-identified subject ID, COVID-19 status, age in years and sex. Subjects who had been exposed to COVID-19, were actively infected with it, or had recovered from it provided the deeply sampled blood TCRbeta repertoires that made up the dataset. Samples were obtained from the ongoing ImmuneRACE study (first 160 participants) and from 950 to 1,500 subjects provided by 6 global collaborators. The prospective study material was composed of cDNA or gDNA derived from T cells, B-cell-depleted T cells, or PBMCs. HLA class I and class II types, where available, came from metadata supplied by the sample provider rather than from assay-based typing. The repertoires were made available in a free public database intended to serve as a resource for research on the immune response to SARS-CoV-2.

The immunoSEQ Assay, a bias-controlled multiplex PCR, was used to amplify TCRbeta CDR3 regions from genomic DNA. The authors' pipeline ran thus. The number of nucleated cells in each sample was estimated from the amplification of reference gene primers within the assay. Sequence reads were collapsed and filtered to measure the absolute abundance of every unique TCRbeta CDR3 rearrangement. For each sample, productive Simpson clonality was calculated as the square root of Simpson's diversity index over productive rearrangements. The immuneACCESS repertoire file appears here via TCRdb, limited to in-frame rearrangements. These files lack a portion of the clones; in checked studies, under half of the deficit traces to unresolved V genes, and the cause of the others is not known. V, J and clone size derive from that table, while D and trimming were established from the DNA sequence. This sample gives about 130,000 clones in total; about 81% of them show up just once. Approximately 18% of the sample comes from the top ten.

About this clone itself: Its antigen is not yet known. Base qualities are not recorded, but no much larger clone differs from it by a single base.

One collaborating source in Seattle enrolled patients during active infection and followed them longitudinally through the course of disease. Whole blood was collected in K2EDTA tubes by collaborating institutions according to the institutions' own protocols. Collaborator samples were shipped for TCRbeta analysis as frozen whole blood, isolated PBMCs, or DNA extracted from either sample type. CDR1 MNHEY and CDR2 SMNVEV are derived from the germline V gene (reference sequence). Trimming leaves V shorter by 1 base and J shorter by 2 bases, with the junction holding 5 bases beyond the gene matches. Including cysteine and phenylalanine, the CDR3 has 17 amino acids. Here the CDR3 DNA is all that survives: 51 bases in frame from base 1. What the authors observed across the whole study: Clinical and demographic metadata were provided uncurated, with the amount varying by source and participant.

The source material was peripheral blood. The sequence is built from TRBV27 and TRBJ1-5, with 10 bases in between that match TRBD1. This receptor was identified in a man between 25 and 39 years old with COVID-19, enrolled during active disease. The CDR3 amino acid sequence is: CASSLYFGQGGNQPQHF. The DNA sequence is given as TGTGCCAGCAGTTTATATTTTGGACAGGGGGGCAATCAGCCCCAGCATTTT.